A selection of T cell receptor beta chains follows, all from one sample in a study of blood T cell repertoires in COVID-19. Generated by immunoSEQ multiplex PCR, the TCRdb table keeps only in-frame clones and is missing some. This table has 70,000 to 100,000 clones, over 70% appearing once. The sample was peripheral blood. The receptors were sampled from a woman in her 50s with acute or convalescent COVID-19. Each CDR3 is given without its conserved first and last residue.

V gene,CDR3 length,CDR3 protein
TRBV7-2,13,ASSPRWGSNYGYT
TRBV5-6,12,ASSFEDRVYGYT
TRBV23-1,14,ASSQPHLSSGTEAF
TRBV15,14,ATRRGQASGANVLT
TRBV6-6,13,ASSVQGAQSTEAF
TRBV5-4,13,ASSLLALTNYGYT
TRBV7-9,14,ASSQPAGGPAGELF
TRBV7-6,11,ASSLEGNYEQY
TRBV24-1,15,ATSDFPGQGSTDTQY
TRBV28,11,ASGSGLQETQY
TRBV28,10,ASSSQDQPQH
TRBV2,11,ASRKTGDYEQY
TRBV28,11,ASSYQGAYEQY
TRBV7-9,12,ASSSRLAGDEQF
TRBV5-1,12,ASSLAAGRDTQY
TRBV5-6,13,ASSFGQGSLEGYT
TRBV12-2,13,ASLREPRGNQPQH
TRBV7-2,12,ASSSGRLSYEQY
TRBV10-3,9,AIGDREGYT
TRBV6-5,13,ASSSYGGPGDTQY
TRBV4-3,11,ASSPGPRDTQY
TRBV9,12,ASSAGAMNTEAF
TRBV6-5,13,ASSYSRDSNSPLH
TRBV7-8,14,ASSFLTGGSGEKLF
TRBV7-2,12,ASSPGTANYGYT
TRBV6-2/TRBV6-3,14,ASSPGLAVRRNEQY
TRBV10-3,11,ASLRGQDYGYT
TRBV18,12,ASSPPGGHQPQH
TRBV2,11,ARAGQGIETQY
TRBV21-1,15,ASSRLRDSLSTDTQY
TRBV12-3/TRBV12-4,11,ASSLRALQEAF
TRBV19,15,ASMTVVGSRDNTEAF
TRBV19,15,ASSTWTGEVVDNLQF
TRBV19,11,ASSIRHRQPQH
TRBV14,10,ASSLQGFSLH
TRBV27,14,ASSTSAGDLTDTQY
TRBV10-3,13,AISDRGDTNEKLF
TRBV5-6,14,ASSRSYRTENYGYT
TRBV5-1,14,ASSLLPTGTGQPQH
TRBV18,13,ASSPLQGQNQPQH
TRBV27,12,ASSLGTGYSPLH